The 24 T cell receptor beta chains below were found in one sample sequenced in a study of T-cell memory formation after mild COVID-19. Using its own MiXCR run on the 5' RACE reads, TCRdb lists one record per CDR3 protein. The table records some 320,000 distinct CDR3 sequences, less than 20% of them present only once. The material sequenced was PBMCs or a T cell subset sorted from them (not recorded which). The receptors stem from a man aged 18 to 29 who had mild COVID-19 (a few samples of this study predate the infection). Cell type and time point are not known.

This rearrangement joins TRBV19 to TRBJ1-5; D remains unclear. Between the trimmed V and J ends, which lost 7 bases and 4 bases, there was a span of 8 bases. Germline assignment: CDR1 LNHDA and CDR2 SQIVND (reference sequence). The CDR3 runs 12 residues. DNA for the CDR3: TGTGCCAGTACCCTCCCGAATCAGCCCCAGCATTTT. Its translation is CASTLPNQPQHF.

This clonotype was picked up a small number of times. The chain uses TRBV20-1 and TRBJ2-1; 9 bases align to TRBD1. The V segment lost 2 bases and the J segment 5 bases; nucleotides outside the gene matches: 7. From germline, CDR1 is DFQATT and CDR2 SNEGSKA (reference sequence). This CDR3 is built from 15 residues. CDR3 amino acids: CSARRGTGMDNEQFF. For the CDR3, the DNA is TGCAGTGCTAGACGCGGGACAGGGATGGACAATGAGCAGTTCTTC.

V usage is TRBV7-3 and J usage is TRBJ2-3; 12 nucleotides agree with TRBD2. The CDR3 totals 17 residues. The germline gives CDR1 SGHTA, CDR2 FQGTGA. With 5 bases clipped from V and 11 bases from J, the junction kept 17 bases outside the gene matches. CDR3 loop: CASSPRLAGARSIVQYF. The DNA of the CDR3 is TGTGCCAGCAGCCCCCGACTAGCGGGGGCCCGTTCCATCGTGCAGTATTTT.

The genes are TRBV19 and TRBJ2-2; possible D gene TRBD2, 5 bases. Germline V CDR1 and CDR2: LNHDA, SQIVND (reference sequence). Trimming took off 7 bases at V and 4 bases at J, with 19 bases between the two ends. The CDR3 runs 16 residues. The CDR3 region has the DNA TGTGCCAGTACAGTACCTAACGGGGTAACCACCGGGGAGCTGTTTTTT. Its translation is CASTVPNGVTTGELFF.

This clonotype was observed a few times. The chain combines TRBV12-3 or TRBV12-4 with TRBJ2-5; D is possibly TRBD1 (6 bases). The length of the CDR3 is 14 residues. Trimming removed 6 bases from V and 3 bases from J, with 14 bases in between. The CDR3 loop reads CASRAGTTKETQYF. CDR3 DNA sequence: TGTGCCAGCAGAGCCGGGACAACTAAAGAGACCCAGTACTTC.

This clonotype was counted between two and nine times. The rearrangement links TRBV5-1 to TRBJ1-2, with 7 bases aligning to TRBD1. The CDR3 covers 14 residues. Germline assignment: CDR1 SGHRS and CDR2 YFSETQ. The junction had 7 bases not matched to a gene; V was cut back by 0 bases and J by 8 bases. Here the CDR3 reads CASSLGVTGTGYTF. In DNA form, the CDR3 reads TGCGCCAGCAGCTTGGGGGTGACAGGGACCGGCTACACCTTC.

The chain has TRBV5-1 and TRBJ1-4; D gene uncertain. With 4 bases removed from V and 0 bases from J, the gap between germline ends came to 13 bases. The CDR3 covers 16 residues. Germline CDR1 and CDR2: SGHRS and YFSETQ. The CDR3 DNA follows: TGCGCCAGCAGCACGCGGACGGCCGCAACTAATGAAAAACTGTTTTTT. This translates into CASSTRTAATNEKLFF. The full variable domain, completed using reference TRBV5-1 and TRBJ1-4, is KAGVTQTPRYLIKTRGQQVTLSCSPISGHRSVSWYQQTPGQGLQFLFEYFSETQRNKGNFPGRFSGRQFSNSRSEMNVSTLELGDSALYLCASSTRTAATNEKLFFGSGTQLSVL.

This clonotype was observed a few times. This chain joins TRBV12-3 or TRBV12-4 and TRBJ1-1; D is uncertain. The CDR3 sequence is 15 residues long. V was trimmed by 4 bases and J by 11 bases, leaving 23 bases between them. The DNA of the CDR3 is TGTGCCAGCAGTTACCCGACCCCAAAAGAGACTGGGGCTTTCTTT. It yields the protein CASSYPTPKETGAFF.

Ten or more counts support this clonotype. The chain links TRBV4-1 to TRBJ2-1; perhaps TRBD2 as D (5 bases). The germline V and J ends were trimmed by 4 bases and 8 bases, with 21 bases remaining between them. Germline V gene lookup returns CDR1 MGHRA and CDR2 YSYEKL. This CDR3 spans 16 amino acids. CDR3 residues: CASSRLRRAPHHEQFF. CDR3 coding DNA: TGCGCCAGCAGCCGCCTCCGGCGGGCCCCCCACCATGAGCAGTTCTTC.

This clonotype occurred a few times. The gene calls are TRBV6-4 and TRBJ2-3; 8 nucleotides align to TRBD2. The ends lost 5 bases at V and 2 bases at J; junction bases unmatched: 6. This CDR3 region has 15 residues. Germline V gene sequence: CDR1 MRHNA, CDR2 SNTAGT. This chain's CDR3 is CASSTSGGPTDTQYF. The CDR3 DNA sequence: TGTGCCAGCAGTACGAGCGGGGGCCCCACAGATACGCAGTATTTT.

The gene calls are TRBV7-9 and TRBJ2-5, with D perhaps given as TRBD1 or TRBD2 (6 bases each). V dropped 3 bases and J dropped 2 bases, with 19 bases sitting between them. This CDR3 is built from 17 residues. The germline gives CDR1 SEHNR, CDR2 FQNEAQ (reference sequence). The CDR3 loop reads CASSFSGWGARQETQYF. CDR3 bases: TGTGCCAGCAGCTTTTCCGGTTGGGGGGCCCGACAAGAGACCCAGTACTTC.

The table lists this clonotype with many counts. The chain employs TRBV6-2 or TRBV6-3 and TRBJ2-7; D remains ambiguous. V lost 0 bases and J lost 5, with 2 bases in between. This CDR3 comprises 11 residues. The germline V gene encodes CDR1 MNHEY and CDR2 SVGEGT. The CDR3 region is CASSYSNEQYF. The CDR3 nucleotides are TGTGCCAGCAGTTACTCGAACGAGCAGTACTTC.

This clonotype appeared many times. This chain links TRBV4-2 with TRBJ2-3; TRBD2 agrees at 8 bases. The CDR3 totals 14 residues. V lost 0 bases, J lost 4 bases, and 0 bases stayed unmatched. Germline V gene lookup returns CDR1 LGHNA and CDR2 YNFKEQ. The CDR3 DNA reads as TGTGCCAGCAGCCAAGACGGGGGGGCAGATACGCAGTATTTT. Amino acids: CASSQDGGADTQYF.

This clonotype was counted ten times or more. This chain joins TRBV7-8 and TRBJ1-1, with 7 bases lining up with TRBD1. The V segment lost 4 bases and the J segment 3 bases; nucleotides outside the gene matches: 2. The CDR3 length is 13 residues. The V gene's germline CDR1 is SGHVS and CDR2 FQNEAQ. The chain's CDR3 is CASSSDRDTEAFF. In nucleotides, the CDR3 is TGTGCCAGCAGCTCAGACAGGGACACTGAAGCTTTCTTT.

This clonotype appeared a few times. V and J are TRBV6-1 and TRBJ2-3; 7 bases map to TRBD1. Germline V gives CDR1 MNHNS, CDR2 SASEGT. The CDR3 is 14 residues long. The V segment lost 7 bases and the J segment 2 bases; nucleotides outside the gene matches: 6. The DNA for the CDR3 is TGTGCCAGCATGAGGGACAGAGCCACAGATACGCAGTATTTT. Translated, it gives CASMRDRATDTQYF.

This clonotype was observed a handful of times. The rearrangement uses TRBV4-3 and TRBJ2-3; a weak D match, TRBD1 (5 bases). With 1 base removed from V and 0 bases from J, the gap between germline ends came to 14 bases. The CDR3 is 17 residues long. Germline V gene sequence: CDR1 LGHNA, CDR2 YSLEER. CDR3 bases: TGCGCCAGCAGCCAAGGTCCCACAGGCTCTAGCACAGATACGCAGTATTTT. Translated: CASSQGPTGSSTDTQYF.

This chain joins TRBV11-2 and TRBJ2-2, with D tentatively TRBD2 (6 bases). Looked up from germline, CDR1 is SGHAT and CDR2 is FQNNGV. This CDR3 has 15 residues. V lost 4 bases, J lost 6 bases, and 15 bases lay in between. The CDR3 sequence: CASSYLTSKPGELFF. DNA of the CDR3: TGTGCCAGCAGCTATCTGACTAGTAAGCCCGGGGAGCTGTTTTTT.

The V call is TRBV4-1, the J call TRBJ2-2; tentative D call: TRBD1 (6 bases). The CDR3 is made up of 16 amino acids. Germline loops: CDR1 MGHRA, CDR2 YSYEKL. The V end was cut by 1 base, the J end by 5 bases, with 14 bases between. The CDR3 sequence: CASSQGTAIGTGELFF. The CDR3 nucleotides read TGCGCCAGCAGCCAAGGGACAGCGATTGGTACCGGGGAGCTGTTTTTT.

The CDR3 DNA reads as TGCGCCAGCAGTACGGGGAGCCATAATTCACCCCTCCACTTT. It yields the protein CASSTGSHNSPLHF. V gene TRBV5-1 combines with J gene TRBJ1-6; unclear D gene. Trimming left V 5 bases short and J 5 bases short, with 11 bases between. Germline V gives CDR1 SGHRS, CDR2 YFSETQ. The CDR3 sequence is 14 residues long.

This clonotype was seen only a few times. The V call is TRBV18, the J call TRBJ2-3; 9 bases agree with TRBD2. The V segment lost 4 bases and the J segment 5 bases; nucleotides outside the gene matches: 7. This CDR3 has 15 residues. Looked up from germline, CDR1 is KGHSH and CDR2 is LQKENI. This CDR3 reads CASSRAGGSGDTQYF. CDR3 bases: TGTGCCAGCTCACGAGCGGGGGGCTCGGGAGATACGCAGTATTTT.

This clonotype came up many times. DNA of the CDR3: TGCGCCAGCAGCCGGGATAGACAGGGTATCTCACTCGGTGAAAAACTGTTTTTT. It encodes CASSRDRQGISLGEKLFF. V and J are TRBV4-1 and TRBJ1-4, with 7 bases matching TRBD1. V lost 4 bases and J lost 7; bases outside the gene matches: 18. The length of the CDR3 is 18 residues. Germline CDR1 is MGHRA and CDR2 is YSYEKL.

This clonotype was seen a handful of times. The chain uses TRBV7-2 and TRBJ1-1, with unresolved D. The CDR3 runs to 13 residues. Germline CDR1 SGHTA, CDR2 FQGNSA. Trimming left V 1 base short and J 5 bases short, with 8 bases between. This CDR3 reads CASSLGARTEAFF. In DNA, the CDR3 is TGTGCCAGCAGCTTAGGAGCCAGGACTGAAGCTTTCTTT.

The chain employs TRBV29-1 and TRBJ2-7; the D gene is possibly TRBD2 (5 bases). Germline CDR1 is SQVTM and CDR2 is ANQGSEA. There are 13 residues in the CDR3. This chain's CDR3 is CIPRVRSRYEQYV. As DNA, the CDR3 is TGCATCCCGAGGGTCCGGAGTAGATACGAGCAGTACGTC.

This clonotype was seen many times. This rearrangement joins TRBV15 to TRBJ2-2; D gene uncertain. The CDR3 is made up of 12 amino acids. V lost 5 bases and J 6 bases, leaving 7 bases between the germline ends. CDR1 LNHNV and CDR2 YYDKDF come from the germline V gene (reference sequence). CDR3 loop: CATSFWAGELFF. CDR3 bases: TGTGCCACCAGCTTCTGGGCCGGGGAGCTGTTTTTT.